This passage covers 25 T cell receptor beta chains from one sample sequenced in a study of siplizumab effects on memory and regulatory T cells. Assay used: immunoSEQ multiplex PCR; TCRdb lists only in-frame clones, some missing. Of some 99,000 clones in the sample, about 90% were seen once. Sequences were obtained from Tregs sorted from blood. All receptors come from a human donor in good health.

The rearrangement uses TRBV18 and TRBJ2-2; no firm D call. There are 17 residues in the CDR3. V dropped 2 bases and J dropped 1 base, with 14 bases sitting between them. Looked up from germline, CDR1 is KGHSH and CDR2 is LQKENI. The CDR3 DNA reads as TGTGCCAGCTCACCAAGTAGTCCGACACTGAACACCGGGGAGCTGTTTTTT. It yields the protein CASSPSSPTLNTGELFF.

This chain links TRBV27 with TRBJ1-1; D is ambiguous. In germline, CDR1 is MNHEY, CDR2 SMNVEV (reference sequence). The CDR3 loop spans 14 amino acids. Trimming removed 3 bases from V and 3 bases from J, with 11 bases in between. The chain's CDR3 is CASSLFRGYTEAFF. In DNA form, the CDR3 reads TGTGCCAGCAGTTTGTTTCGTGGATACACTGAAGCTTTCTTT.

This clone appeared once. The rearrangement links TRBV7-6 to TRBJ2-3, with D perhaps matching TRBD2 (6 bases). The germline V gene encodes CDR1 SGHVS and CDR2 FNYEAQ. CDR3 length: 15 residues. V lost 1 base, J lost 5 bases, and 13 bases lay in between. CDR3 amino acids: CASSLEGLKEDTQYF. The CDR3 region has the DNA TGTGCCAGCAGCTTAGAGGGACTGAAAGAAGATACGCAGTATTTT.

The chain carries TRBV7-3 and TRBJ2-2; D remains ambiguous. In germline, CDR1 is SGHTA, CDR2 FQGTGA. This CDR3 contains 16 residues. V was cut by 1 base and J by 0 bases, with 9 bases left in between. The CDR3 spells CASSLMGRSNTGELFF. DNA of the CDR3: TGTGCCAGCAGCTTAATGGGCCGATCGAACACCGGGGAGCTGTTTTTT.

The chain carries TRBV29-1 and TRBJ1-5, with D perhaps TRBD1 (5 bases). V was clipped by 5 bases and J by 5 bases, with 16 bases between them. The CDR3 is made up of 14 amino acids. CDR1 is SQVTM, CDR2 ANQGSEA, per germline. CDR3 bases: TGCAGCGTTCGGGACGGAGGAGTCCATCAGCCCCAGCATTTT. Translating gives CSVRDGGVHQPQHF.

For this clone: Other nucleotide sequences from this sample produce the same CDR3. The chain has TRBV5-1 and TRBJ2-7; D call uncertain. The CDR3 consists of 12 residues. Germline V lookup: CDR1 SGHRS, CDR2 YFSETQ. The ends were cut back, 1 base at V and 7 bases at J, with 9 bases in the middle. CDR3 nucleotides: TGCGCCAGCAGCTTGACTGCTTCGGAGCAGTACTTC. Translating it yields CASSLTASEQYF.

The rearrangement joins TRBV10-3 to TRBJ1-4; no reliable D call. This CDR3 is 14 amino acids long. CDR1 ENHRY and CDR2 SYGVKD come from the germline V gene. The ends were cut back, 3 bases at V and 2 bases at J, with 7 bases in the middle. The CDR3 sequence: CAISDTGTNEKLFF. CDR3 coding DNA: TGTGCCATCAGTGATACGGGGACTAATGAAAAACTGTTTTTT.

The chain carries TRBV6-5 and TRBJ2-1; D gene ambiguous. V shed 4 bases and J shed 5 bases, with 6 bases lying between them. Germline CDR1 and CDR2: MNHEY and SVGAGI. This CDR3 has 12 residues. In nucleotides, the CDR3 is TGTGCCAGCAGTTCAAAAAACAATGAGCAGTTCTTC. This encodes CASSSKNNEQFF.

This chain links TRBV5-1 with TRBJ2-5, with 8 bases aligning to TRBD2. Germline CDR1 is SGHRS and CDR2 is YFSETQ. The CDR3 length is 15 residues. V gave up 3 bases and J gave up 2 bases; unmatched junction bases: 6. The DNA of the CDR3 is TGCGCCAGCAGCTCCCGGGGGGGACGGCAAGAGACCCAGTACTTC. The encoded protein is CASSSRGGRQETQYF.

This clone was recorded only once. This chain links TRBV5-6 with TRBJ2-3, with D perhaps TRBD2 (5 bases). The V end was cut by 3 bases, the J end by 6 bases, with 11 bases between. Germline CDR1 is SGHDT and CDR2 is YYEEEE. The CDR3 runs to 13 residues. CDR3 bases: TGTGCCAGCAGCTCCGGGATCGGGGATACGCAGTATTTT. Its protein is CASSSGIGDTQYF.

CDR3 residues: CASSFRGGVNTGELFF. The CDR3 DNA reads as TGTGCCAGCAGCTTCAGAGGGGGAGTGAACACCGGGGAGCTGTTTTTT. The chain is built from TRBV7-9 and TRBJ2-2; the D gene is possibly TRBD1 (6 bases). Germline-derived CDR1 and CDR2 are SEHNR and FQNEAQ (reference sequence). Trimming pared 3 bases from V and 1 base from J, leaving 12 bases between. This CDR3 region has 16 residues.

The V and J genes are TRBV7-3 and TRBJ2-2; D gene unclear. From germline, CDR1 is SGHTA and CDR2 FQGTGA. V lost 5 bases to trimming and J lost 5 bases, with 9 bases between them. The CDR3 sequence is 13 residues long. The CDR3 DNA sequence: TGTGCCAGCAGCGTGACTGCAACCGGGGAGCTGTTTTTT. This encodes CASSVTATGELFF.

The chain joins TRBV19 to TRBJ1-1; D not certain. V was pared by 5 bases and J by 0 bases, with 10 bases between. The CDR3 totals 14 residues. From germline, CDR1 is LNHDA and CDR2 SQIVND (reference sequence). The CDR3 spells CASSARRLNTEAFF. The CDR3 nucleotides read TGTGCCAGTAGTGCCCGACGGCTGAACACTGAAGCTTTCTTT. Looking up the rest from reference TRBV19 and TRBJ1-1 gives the full variable domain: DGGITQSPKYLFRKEGQNVTLSCEQNLNHDAMYWYRQDPGQGLRLIYYSQIVNDFQKGDIAEGYSVSREKKESFPLTVTSAQKNPTAFYLCASSARRLNTEAFFGQGTRLTVV.

The rearrangement joins TRBV6-5 to TRBJ1-1; possibly TRBD1 for D (5 bases). The germline CDR1 and CDR2 sequences are MNHEY and SVGAGI. V was trimmed by 0 bases and J by 0 bases, leaving 8 bases between them. This CDR3 comprises 15 residues. CDR3: CASSYSSGMNTEAFF. For the CDR3, the DNA is TGTGCCAGCAGTTACTCTTCAGGGATGAACACTGAAGCTTTCTTT.

V gene TRBV18 combines with J gene TRBJ2-3; D unclear. The CDR3 is 11 residues long. CDR1 and CDR2 from the germline V gene are KGHSH and LQKENI. V lost 5 bases, J lost 0 bases, and 0 bases lay in between. The DNA for the CDR3 is TGTGCCAGCTCAAGCACAGATACGCAGTATTTT. Amino acid sequence: CASSSTDTQYF.

This clone has just one count. V usage is TRBV7-3 and J usage is TRBJ2-7; no clear D gene. CDR1 SGHTA and CDR2 FQGTGA come from the germline V gene. The length of the CDR3 is 12 residues. The V and J ends lost 5 bases and 4 bases respectively, with 9 bases between them. CDR3 in amino acids: CASSRSMYEQYF. The CDR3 DNA follows: TGTGCCAGCAGCCGTAGTATGTACGAGCAGTACTTC.

A single count supports this clone. Because the CDR3's place on the DNA is in doubt, the DNA is left out and the CDR3 is given as listed by TCRdb. This chain joins TRBV7-2 and TRBJ2-2; TRBD2, as called in the table, went unchecked against the DNA. The CDR3 is made up of 16 amino acids, end residues included. In germline, CDR1 is SGHTA, CDR2 FQGNSA. The CDR3 is CASSSSRSGNTGELFF.

The CDR3 loop reads CASSEWRTGVADTQYF. In DNA, the CDR3 is TGTGCCAGCAGTGAATGGAGGACAGGGGTGGCAGATACGCAGTATTTT. V is TRBV25-1 and J is TRBJ2-3; 9 nucleotides match TRBD1. The CDR3 runs to 16 residues. Germline CDR1 is MGHDK and CDR2 is SYGVNS. V shed 1 base and J 4 bases; nucleotides not matched to a gene: 6.

On this clone: Within the sample, other DNA sequences also encode this same CDR3. This chain joins TRBV18 and TRBJ1-3, with TRBD1 matching 9 bases. Trimming removed 2 bases from V and 2 bases from J; junction bases left unmatched: 1. Germline loops: CDR1 KGHSH, CDR2 LQKENI. The CDR3 spans 15 residues. The DNA for the CDR3 is TGTGCCAGCTCACCAGGGACAGGGACTGGAAACACCATATATTTT. Its translation is CASSPGTGTGNTIYF.

This chain's CDR3 is CASSNGLLSADTQYF. The CDR3, as DNA: TGTGCCAGCAGTAACGGACTGCTTAGCGCAGATACGCAGTATTTT. The chain carries TRBV6-6 and TRBJ2-3; D is perhaps TRBD2 (5 bases). Trimming stripped 5 bases from V and 4 bases from J, with 16 bases between. The CDR3 runs to 15 residues. CDR1 is MNHNY, CDR2 SVGAGI, per germline (reference sequence).

This chain connects TRBV19 to TRBJ2-1; D uncertain. Germline CDR1 is LNHDA and CDR2 is SQIVND (reference sequence). V shed 8 bases and J shed 5 bases, with 13 bases lying between them. CDR3 length: 13 residues. The CDR3 DNA reads as TGTGCCAGTGGATCCTGGACCGACAATGAGCAGTTCTTC. Its translation: CASGSWTDNEQFF. The entire variable domain, with the rest obtained from reference TRBV19 and TRBJ2-1, is as follows: DGGITQSPKYLFRKEGQNVTLSCEQNLNHDAMYWYRQDPGQGLRLIYYSQIVNDFQKGDIAEGYSVSREKKESFPLTVTSAQKNPTAFYLCASGSWTDNEQFFGPGTRLTVL.

The chain recombines TRBV5-1 with TRBJ1-6; tentative D call: TRBD1 (6 bases). The CDR3 has 14 amino acids. V lost 3 bases to trimming and J lost 10 bases, with 14 bases between them. The germline CDR1 and CDR2 sequences are SGHRS and YFSETQ. Here the CDR3 reads CASSYQGSESPLHF. The CDR3 region has the DNA TGCGCCAGCAGCTACCAGGGGTCCGAATCACCCCTCCACTTT.

The rearrangement uses TRBV2 and TRBJ1-1; unclear D gene. CDR3 size: 14 residues. CDR1 is SNHLY, CDR2 FYNNEI, per germline. V was trimmed by 3 bases and J by 3 bases, leaving 11 bases between them. CDR3 residues: CASSEDLMDTEAFF. CDR3 coding DNA: TGTGCCAGCAGTGAGGACCTAATGGACACTGAAGCTTTCTTT.

The gene calls are TRBV5-1 and TRBJ1-1, with a tentative D call TRBD1 (5 bases). Trimming removed 0 bases at V and 3 bases at J, with 6 bases between. The CDR3 covers 13 residues. Germline CDR1 reads SGHRS; CDR2 reads YFSETQ. The CDR3 loop reads CASSLARDTEAFF. The CDR3 DNA reads as TGCGCCAGCAGCTTGGCCAGGGACACTGAAGCTTTCTTT.

The J gene is TRBJ1-6, the V gene TRBV6-6, with unresolved D. The ends were cut back, 2 bases at V and 9 bases at J, with 11 bases in the middle. CDR3 length equals 14 residues. Germline V gene sequence: CDR1 MNHNY, CDR2 SVGAGI (reference sequence). CDR3 in DNA: TGTGCCAGCAGTTACGACCGTTGGGGTTCACCCCTCCACTTT. It specifies CASSYDRWGSPLHF.